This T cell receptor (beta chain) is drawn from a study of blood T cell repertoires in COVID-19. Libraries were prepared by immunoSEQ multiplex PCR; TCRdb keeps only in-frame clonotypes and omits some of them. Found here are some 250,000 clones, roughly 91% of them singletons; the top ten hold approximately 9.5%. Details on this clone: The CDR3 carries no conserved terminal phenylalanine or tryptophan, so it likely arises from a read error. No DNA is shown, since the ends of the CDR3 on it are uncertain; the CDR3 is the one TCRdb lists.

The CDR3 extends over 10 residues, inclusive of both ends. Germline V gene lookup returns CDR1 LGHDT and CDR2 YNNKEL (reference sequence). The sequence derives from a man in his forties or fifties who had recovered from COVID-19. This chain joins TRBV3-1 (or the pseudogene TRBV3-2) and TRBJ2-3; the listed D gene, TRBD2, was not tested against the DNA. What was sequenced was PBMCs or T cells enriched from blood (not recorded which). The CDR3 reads CASSQDGLGG.